This T cell receptor (beta chain) was captured by sequencing in a study of CD8+CD57+ T cells in acquired aplastic anemia. CDR3 and TCR beta VDJ profiling relied on a genomic DNA template. MiXCR, applied by TCRdb to the reads, yields one record per CDR3 protein. The table shows 150,000 to 200,000 distinct CDR3 sequences, with under 70% occurring only once. Germline assignment: CDR1 ENHRY and CDR2 SYGVKD. The V and J ends lost 7 bases and 1 base, in that order; junction bases with no gene match: 4. The CDR3 totals 14 residues. The specimen sequenced was sorted CD4+, CD8+, or CD8+CD57+ T cells (not recorded which) from PBMCs. The gene calls are TRBV10-3 and TRBJ2-5; 9 bases line up with TRBD1. This clonotype was sampled from a human donor with severe aplastic anemia or a healthy control (not recorded which). CDR3 residues: CAIKTGGGQETQYF. CDR3 in DNA: TGTGCCATCAAGACAGGGGGGGGCCAAGAGACCCAGTACTTC.